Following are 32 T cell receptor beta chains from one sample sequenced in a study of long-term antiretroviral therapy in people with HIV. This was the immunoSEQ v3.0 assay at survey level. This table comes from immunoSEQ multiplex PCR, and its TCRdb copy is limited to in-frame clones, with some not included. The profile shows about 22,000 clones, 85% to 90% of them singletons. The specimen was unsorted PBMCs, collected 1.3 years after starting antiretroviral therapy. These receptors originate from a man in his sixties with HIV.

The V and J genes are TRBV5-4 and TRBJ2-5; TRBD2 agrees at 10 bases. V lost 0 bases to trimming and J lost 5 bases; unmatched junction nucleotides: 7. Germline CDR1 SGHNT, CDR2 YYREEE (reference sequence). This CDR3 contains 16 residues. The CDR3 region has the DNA TGTGCCAGCAGCTTGGCAAGCGGGAGGGCCGGGGAGACCCAGTACTTC. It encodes CASSLASGRAGETQYF. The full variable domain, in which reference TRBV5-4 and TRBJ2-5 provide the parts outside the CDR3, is ETGVTQSPTHLIKTRGQQVTLRCSSQSGHNTVSWYQQALGQGPQFIFQYYREEENGRGNFPPRFSGLQFPNYSSELNVNALELDDSALYLCASSLASGRAGETQYFGPGTRLLVL.

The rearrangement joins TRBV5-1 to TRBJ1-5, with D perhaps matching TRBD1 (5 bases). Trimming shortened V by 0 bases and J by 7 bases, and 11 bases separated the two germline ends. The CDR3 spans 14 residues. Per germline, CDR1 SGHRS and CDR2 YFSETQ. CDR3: CASSLASGIQPQHF. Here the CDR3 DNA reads TGCGCCAGCAGCTTGGCCTCAGGGATCCAGCCCCAGCATTTT.

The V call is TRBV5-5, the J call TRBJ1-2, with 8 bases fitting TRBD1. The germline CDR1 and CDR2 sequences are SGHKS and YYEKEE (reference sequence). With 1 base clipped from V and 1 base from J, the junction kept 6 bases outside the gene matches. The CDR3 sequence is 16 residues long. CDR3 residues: CASSLSGTGVNYGYTF. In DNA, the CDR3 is TGTGCCAGCAGCTTGTCCGGGACAGGCGTTAACTATGGCTACACCTTC. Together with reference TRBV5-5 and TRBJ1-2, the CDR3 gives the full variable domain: DAGVTQSPTHLIKTRGQQVTLRCSPISGHKSVSWYQQVLGQGPQFIFQYYEKEERGRGNFPDRFSARQFPNYSSELNVNALLLGDSALYLCASSLSGTGVNYGYTFGSGTRLTVV.

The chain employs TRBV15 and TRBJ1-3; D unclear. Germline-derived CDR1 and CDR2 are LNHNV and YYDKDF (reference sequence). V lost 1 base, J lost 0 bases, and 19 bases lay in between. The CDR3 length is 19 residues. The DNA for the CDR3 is TGTGCCACCAGCAGAGGGGTCGGGTGGGGTGGTAGCTCTGGAAACACCATATATTTT. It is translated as CATSRGVGWGGSSGNTIYF.

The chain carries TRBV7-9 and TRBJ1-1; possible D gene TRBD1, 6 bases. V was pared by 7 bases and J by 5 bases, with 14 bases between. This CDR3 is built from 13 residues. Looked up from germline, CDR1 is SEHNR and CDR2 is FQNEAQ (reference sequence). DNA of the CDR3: TGTGCCAGCACCATCGAGGGGGGGACTGAAGCTTTCTTT. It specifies CASTIEGGTEAFF.

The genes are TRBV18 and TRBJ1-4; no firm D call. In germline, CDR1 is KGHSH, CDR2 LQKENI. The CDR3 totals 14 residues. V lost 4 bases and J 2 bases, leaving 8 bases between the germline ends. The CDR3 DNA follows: TGTGCCAGCTCACGCATGGGGACTAATGAAAAACTGTTTTTT. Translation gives CASSRMGTNEKLFF.

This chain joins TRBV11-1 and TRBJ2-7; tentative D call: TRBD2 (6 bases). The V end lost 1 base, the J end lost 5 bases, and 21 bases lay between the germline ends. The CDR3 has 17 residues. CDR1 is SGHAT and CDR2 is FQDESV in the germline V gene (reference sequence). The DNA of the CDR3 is TGTGCCAGCAGCTTAGTGGTCCACGGCGGGACGTTCGACGAGCAGTACTTC. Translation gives CASSLVVHGGTFDEQYF.

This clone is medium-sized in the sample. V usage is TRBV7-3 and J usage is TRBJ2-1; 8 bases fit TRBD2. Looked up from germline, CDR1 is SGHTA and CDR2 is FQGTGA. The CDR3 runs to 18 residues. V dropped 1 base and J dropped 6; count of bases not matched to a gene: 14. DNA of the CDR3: TGTGCCAGCAGCTTAATTGCCGCCTCCGGGGGGGTCGGCAATGAGCAGTTCTTC. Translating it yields CASSLIAASGGVGNEQFF.

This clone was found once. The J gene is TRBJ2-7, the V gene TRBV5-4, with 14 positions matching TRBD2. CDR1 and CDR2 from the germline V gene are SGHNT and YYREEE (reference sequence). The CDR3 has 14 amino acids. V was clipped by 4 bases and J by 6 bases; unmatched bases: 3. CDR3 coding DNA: TGTGCCAGCAGCCCGGGACTAGCGGGAGCCGAGCAGTACTTC. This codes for CASSPGLAGAEQYF.

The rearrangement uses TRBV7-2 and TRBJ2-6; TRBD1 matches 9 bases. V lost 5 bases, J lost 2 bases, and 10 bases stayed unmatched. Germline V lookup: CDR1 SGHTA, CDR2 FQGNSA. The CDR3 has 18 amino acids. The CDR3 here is CASSLSAGTGPGANVLTF. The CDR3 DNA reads TGTGCCAGCAGCCTCAGCGCCGGGACAGGGCCTGGGGCCAACGTCCTGACTTTC.

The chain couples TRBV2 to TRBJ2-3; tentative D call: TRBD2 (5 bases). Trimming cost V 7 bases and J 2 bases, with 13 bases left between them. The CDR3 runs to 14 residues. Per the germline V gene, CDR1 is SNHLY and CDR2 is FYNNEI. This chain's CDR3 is CASTPGSATDTQYF. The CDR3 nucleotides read TGTGCCAGCACCCCGGGTAGCGCCACAGATACGCAGTATTTT.

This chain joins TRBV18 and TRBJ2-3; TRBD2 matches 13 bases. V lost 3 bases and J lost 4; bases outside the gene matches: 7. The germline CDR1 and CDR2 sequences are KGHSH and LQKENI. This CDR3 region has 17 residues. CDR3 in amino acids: CASSPTRLAGGPDTQYF. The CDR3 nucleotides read TGTGCCAGCTCACCTACAAGACTAGCGGGAGGCCCAGATACGCAGTATTTT. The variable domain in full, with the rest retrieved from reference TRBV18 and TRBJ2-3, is NAGVMQNPRHLVRRRGQEARLRCSPMKGHSHVYWYRQLPEEGLKFMVYLQKENIIDESGMPKERFSAEFPKEGPSILRIQQVVRGDSAAYFCASSPTRLAGGPDTQYFGPGTRLTVL.

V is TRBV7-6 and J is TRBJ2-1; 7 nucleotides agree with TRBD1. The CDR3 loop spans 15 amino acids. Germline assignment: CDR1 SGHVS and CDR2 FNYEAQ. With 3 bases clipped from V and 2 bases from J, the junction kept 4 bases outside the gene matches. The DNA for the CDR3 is TGTGCCAGCAGCTTCGGGACAGCTCCCTACAATGAGCAGTTCTTC. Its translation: CASSFGTAPYNEQFF. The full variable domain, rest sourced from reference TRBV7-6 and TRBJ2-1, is GAGVSQSPRYKVTKRGQDVALRCDPISGHVSLYWYRQALGQGPEFLTYFNYEAQQDKSGLPNDRFSAERPEGSISTLTIQRTEQRDSAMYRCASSFGTAPYNEQFFGPGTRLTVL.

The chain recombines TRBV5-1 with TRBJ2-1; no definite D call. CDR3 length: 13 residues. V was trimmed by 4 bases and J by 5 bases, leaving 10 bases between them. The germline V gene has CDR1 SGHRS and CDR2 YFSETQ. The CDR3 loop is CASSVPLDNEQFF. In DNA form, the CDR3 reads TGCGCCAGCAGCGTTCCTCTAGACAATGAGCAGTTCTTC.

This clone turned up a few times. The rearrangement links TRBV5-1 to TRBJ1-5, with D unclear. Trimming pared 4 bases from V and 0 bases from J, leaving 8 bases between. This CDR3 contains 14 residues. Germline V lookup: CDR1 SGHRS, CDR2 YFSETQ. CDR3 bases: TGCGCCAGCAGCCCCGACTATAGCAATCAGCCCCAGCATTTT. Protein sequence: CASSPDYSNQPQHF.

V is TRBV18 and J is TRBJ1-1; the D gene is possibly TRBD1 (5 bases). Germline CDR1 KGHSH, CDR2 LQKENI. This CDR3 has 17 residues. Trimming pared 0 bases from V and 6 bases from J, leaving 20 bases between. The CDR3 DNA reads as TGTGCCAGCTCACCACCCCTCACCTCCCCCGGGGGACCTGAAGCTTTCTTT. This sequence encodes CASSPPLTSPGGPEAFF.

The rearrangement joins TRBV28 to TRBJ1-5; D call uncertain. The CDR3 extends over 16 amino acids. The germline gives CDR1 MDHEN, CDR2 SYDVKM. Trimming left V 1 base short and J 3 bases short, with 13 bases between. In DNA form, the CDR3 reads TGTGCCAGCAGTTTATCGCCGGACGGATACAATCAGCCCCAGCATTTT. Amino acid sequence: CASSLSPDGYNQPQHF.

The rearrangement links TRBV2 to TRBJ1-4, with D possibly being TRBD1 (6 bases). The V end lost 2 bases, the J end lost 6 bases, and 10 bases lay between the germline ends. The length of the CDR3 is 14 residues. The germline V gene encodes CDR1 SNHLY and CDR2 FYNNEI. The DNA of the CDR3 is TGTGCCAGCAGTGAAAAGGGGGAGGATGAAAAACTGTTTTTT. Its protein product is CASSEKGEDEKLFF.

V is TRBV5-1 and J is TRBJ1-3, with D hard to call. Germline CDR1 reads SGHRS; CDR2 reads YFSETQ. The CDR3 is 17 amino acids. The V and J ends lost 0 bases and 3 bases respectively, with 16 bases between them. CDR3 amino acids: CASSLEEGIRGGNTIYF. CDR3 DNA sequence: TGCGCCAGCAGCTTGGAGGAGGGCATTCGTGGTGGAAACACCATATATTTT.

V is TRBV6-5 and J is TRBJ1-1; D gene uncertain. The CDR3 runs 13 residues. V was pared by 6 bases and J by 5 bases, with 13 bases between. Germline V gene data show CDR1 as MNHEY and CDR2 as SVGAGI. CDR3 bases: TGTGCCAGCAGCTGGAGAGCGAGTACTGAAGCTTTCTTT. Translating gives CASSWRASTEAFF.

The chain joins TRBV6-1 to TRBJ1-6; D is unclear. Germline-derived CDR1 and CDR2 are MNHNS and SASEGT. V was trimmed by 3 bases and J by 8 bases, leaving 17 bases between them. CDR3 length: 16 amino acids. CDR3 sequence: CASSDLEGTFDSPLHF. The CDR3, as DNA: TGTGCCAGCAGTGATTTGGAGGGCACCTTTGATTCACCCCTCCACTTT.

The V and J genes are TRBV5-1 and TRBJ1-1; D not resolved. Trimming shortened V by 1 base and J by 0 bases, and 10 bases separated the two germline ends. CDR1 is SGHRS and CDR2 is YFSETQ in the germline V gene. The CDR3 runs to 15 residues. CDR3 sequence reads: CASSLSTTLNTEAFF. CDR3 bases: TGCGCCAGCAGCTTGAGCACGACCTTGAACACTGAAGCTTTCTTT.

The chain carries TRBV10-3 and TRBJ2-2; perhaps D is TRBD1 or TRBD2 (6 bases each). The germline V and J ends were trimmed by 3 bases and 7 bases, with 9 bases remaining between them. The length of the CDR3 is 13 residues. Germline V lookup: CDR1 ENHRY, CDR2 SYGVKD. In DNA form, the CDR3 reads TGTGCCATCAGTGAAGGGGGACTCGGGGAGCTGTTTTTT. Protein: CAISEGGLGELFF.

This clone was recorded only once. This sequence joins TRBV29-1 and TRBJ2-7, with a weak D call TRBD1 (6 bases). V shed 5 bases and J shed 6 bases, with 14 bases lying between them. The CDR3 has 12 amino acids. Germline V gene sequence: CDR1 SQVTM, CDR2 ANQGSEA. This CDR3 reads CSVQRGFGEQYF. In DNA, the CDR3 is TGCAGCGTTCAAAGGGGGTTCGGCGAGCAGTACTTC.

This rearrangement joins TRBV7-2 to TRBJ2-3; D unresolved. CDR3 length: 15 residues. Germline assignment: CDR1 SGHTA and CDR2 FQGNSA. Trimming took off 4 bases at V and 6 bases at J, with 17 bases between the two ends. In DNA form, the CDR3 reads TGTGCCAGCAGCTCCCTTGACCCGATAATGGATACGCAGTATTTT. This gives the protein CASSSLDPIMDTQYF.

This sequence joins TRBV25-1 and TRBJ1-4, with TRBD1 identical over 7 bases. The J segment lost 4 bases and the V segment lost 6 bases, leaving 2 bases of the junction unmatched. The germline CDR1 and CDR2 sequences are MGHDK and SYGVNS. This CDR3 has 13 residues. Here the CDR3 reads CASRGQNNEKLFF. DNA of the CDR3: TGTGCCAGCAGGGGACAGAATAATGAAAAACTGTTTTTT.

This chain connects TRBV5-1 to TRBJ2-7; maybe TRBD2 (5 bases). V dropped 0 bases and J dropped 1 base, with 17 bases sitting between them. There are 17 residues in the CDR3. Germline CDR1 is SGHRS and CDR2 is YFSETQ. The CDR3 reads CASSLVPSLTGSYEQYF. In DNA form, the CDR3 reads TGCGCCAGCAGCTTGGTCCCCAGTCTTACGGGGTCCTACGAGCAGTACTTC.

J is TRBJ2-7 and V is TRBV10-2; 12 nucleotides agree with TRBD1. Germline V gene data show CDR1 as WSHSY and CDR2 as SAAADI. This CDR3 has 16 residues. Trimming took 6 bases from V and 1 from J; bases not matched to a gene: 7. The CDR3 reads CASRGTGGGVSYEQYF. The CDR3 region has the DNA TGCGCCAGCAGGGGGACAGGGGGCGGGGTTTCCTACGAGCAGTACTTC.

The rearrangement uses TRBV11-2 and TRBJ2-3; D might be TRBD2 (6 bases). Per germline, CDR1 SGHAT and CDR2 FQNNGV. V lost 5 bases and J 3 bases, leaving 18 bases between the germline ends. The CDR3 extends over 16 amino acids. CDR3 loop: CASSPGAGPPTDTQYF. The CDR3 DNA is TGTGCCAGCAGCCCCGGGGCGGGACCTCCTACAGATACGCAGTATTTT.

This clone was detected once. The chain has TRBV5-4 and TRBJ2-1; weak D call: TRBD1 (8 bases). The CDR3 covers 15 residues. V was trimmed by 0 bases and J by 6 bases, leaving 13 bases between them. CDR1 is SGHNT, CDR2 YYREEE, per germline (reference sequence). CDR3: CASSLANRGGNEQFF. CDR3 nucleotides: TGTGCCAGCAGCTTGGCCAACAGGGGGGGCAATGAGCAGTTCTTC.

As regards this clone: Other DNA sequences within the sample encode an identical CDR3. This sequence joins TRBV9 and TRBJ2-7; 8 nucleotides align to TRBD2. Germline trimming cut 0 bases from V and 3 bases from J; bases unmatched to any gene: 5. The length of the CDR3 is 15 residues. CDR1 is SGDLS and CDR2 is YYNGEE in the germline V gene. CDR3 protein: CASSVGVAGSYEQYF. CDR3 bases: TGTGCCAGCAGCGTAGGGGTAGCGGGAAGCTACGAGCAGTACTTC.

This CDR3 is CASSRRDSDTQYF. The CDR3 coding sequence is TGTGCCAGTAGCAGGCGAGATTCAGATACGCAGTATTTT. V usage is TRBV7-9 and J usage is TRBJ2-3, with unresolved D. The CDR3 totals 13 residues. Trimming cost V 9 bases and J 4 bases, with 14 bases left between them. Germline V CDR1 and CDR2: SEHNR, FQNEAQ (reference sequence). Full variable domain (missing parts from reference TRBV7-9 and TRBJ2-3): DTGVSQNPRHKITKRGQNVTFRCDPISEHNRLYWYRQTLGQGPEFLTYFQNEAQLEKSRLLSDRFSAERPKGSFSTLEIQRTEQGDSAMYLCASSRRDSDTQYFGPGTRLTVL.